The entry below gives a single TCR beta chain sequence along with its context. Repertoires were generated with immunoSEQ multiplex PCR, while TCRdb's copy carries only in-frame clones and drops some. The sample consists of roughly 76,000 clones, around 90% of them appearing once. This sample was included in a study of T cell changes during pregnancy in multiple sclerosis. This CDR3 is 17 amino acids long. With V trimmed by 2 bases and J by 5 bases, 12 bases remained unmatched. Per germline, CDR1 MGHRA and CDR2 YSYEKL. This chain joins TRBV4-1 and TRBJ2-7; 10 nucleotides match TRBD1. The input for sequencing was CD4+ T cells from peripheral blood mononuclear cells, taken in the second trimester of pregnancy. The sequence was collected from a female donor with multiple sclerosis, enrolled in a pregnancy study. CDR3 sequence reads: CASSQTSPGQGPHEQYF. The CDR3 DNA is TGCGCCAGCAGCCAAACTTCCCCGGGACAGGGGCCTCACGAGCAGTACTTC.